Below, 6 T cell receptor beta chains from the same sample are listed, as sequenced in a study of T cell repertoires in aging, cancer and after chemotherapy. Multiplex touch-down PCR with TRB-A/B primers amplified rearranged V-D-J TRB sequences. TCRdb reprocessed the multiplex PCR reads via MiXCR and lists one record per CDR3 protein. The sample contains a few thousand distinct CDR3 sequences, over 20% of which appear only once. Peripheral blood genomic DNA, not sorted cells or RNA, was the template. The specimen sequenced was blood. Receptor source: a human donor with a solid tumor.

There are a few counts of this clonotype. V gene TRBV20-1 combines with J gene TRBJ2-5, with 11 bases that match TRBD2. This CDR3 spans 14 amino acids. Germline V CDR1 and CDR2: DFQATT, SNEGSKA (reference sequence). CDR3 residues: CSASSGGRQETQYF. The CDR3 DNA is TGCTCCGCTTCTAGCGGGGGGCGACAAGAGACCCAGTACTTC.

This clonotype has a handful of counts. The chain recombines TRBV6-2 or TRBV6-3 with TRBJ2-5; 12 bases line up with TRBD1. After removal of 2 bases from V and 5 bases from J, the junction contained 12 bases not matched to a gene. This CDR3 spans 18 amino acids. Germline assignment: CDR1 MNHEY and CDR2 SVGEGT. CDR3 nucleotides: TGTGCCAGCAGTTACACCTCCGGGACAGGGGGCGTTTGGGAGACCCAGTACTTC. Its translation: CASSYTSGTGGVWETQYF.

This rearrangement joins TRBV18 to TRBJ1-5, with TRBD1 as a possible D gene (5 bases). CDR1 is KGHSH, CDR2 LQKENI, per germline. V lost 3 bases, J lost 2 bases, and 14 bases lay in between. The CDR3 loop spans 16 amino acids. Here the CDR3 DNA reads TGTGCCAGCTCACCCCAGCAGGGTCGTGGCAATCAGCCCCAGCATTTT. This translates into CASSPQQGRGNQPQHF.

This clonotype is classed as medium-sized (0.01 to 0.1%). V gene TRBV30 combines with J gene TRBJ1-5; 10 positions agree with TRBD1. This CDR3 is built from 13 residues. The V and J ends lost 6 bases and 5 bases, in that order; junction bases with no gene match: 4. From germline, CDR1 is GTSNPN and CDR2 SVGIG (reference sequence). The CDR3 DNA reads as TGTGCCTGTTTGACAGGGGGCGATCAGCCCCAGCATTTT. This gives the protein CACLTGGDQPQHF.

This clonotype was observed a few times. The chain uses TRBV20-1 and TRBJ1-4; D unresolved. Trimming removed 2 bases from V and 7 bases from J, with 11 bases in between. From germline, CDR1 is DFQATT and CDR2 SNEGSKA (reference sequence). CDR3 size: 13 residues. CDR3: CSARRGWGEKLFF. CDR3 DNA sequence: TGCAGTGCTAGACGCGGGTGGGGTGAAAAACTGTTTTTT.

This clonotype is categorized as medium-sized. V is TRBV7-6 and J is TRBJ1-3, with D tentatively TRBD1 (5 bases). V gave up 4 bases and J gave up 0 bases, with 16 bases separating them. CDR1 and CDR2 (germline): SGHVS, FNYEAQ. The CDR3 loop spans 17 amino acids. CDR3 sequence: CASSSLGDSLSGNTIYF. The CDR3 DNA is TGTGCCAGCAGCTCACTAGGAGACAGCCTCTCTGGAAACACCATATATTTT.